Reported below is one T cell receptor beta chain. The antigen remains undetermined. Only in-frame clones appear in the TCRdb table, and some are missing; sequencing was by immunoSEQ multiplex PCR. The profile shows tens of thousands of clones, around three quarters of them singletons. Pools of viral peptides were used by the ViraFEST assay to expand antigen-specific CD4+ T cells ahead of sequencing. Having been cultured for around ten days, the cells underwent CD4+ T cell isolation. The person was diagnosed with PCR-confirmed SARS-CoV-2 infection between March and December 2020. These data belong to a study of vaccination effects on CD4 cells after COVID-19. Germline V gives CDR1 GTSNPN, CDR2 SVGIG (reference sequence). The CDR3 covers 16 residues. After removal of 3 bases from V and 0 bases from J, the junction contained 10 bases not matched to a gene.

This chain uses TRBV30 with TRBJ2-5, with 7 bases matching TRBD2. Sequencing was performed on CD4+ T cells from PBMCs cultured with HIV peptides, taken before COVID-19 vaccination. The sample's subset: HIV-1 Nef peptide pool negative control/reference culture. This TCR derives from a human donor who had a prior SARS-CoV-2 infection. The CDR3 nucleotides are TGTGCCTGGAGGGGGAGGGTGTGGGCCCACCAAGAGACCCAGTACTTC. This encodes CAWRGRVWAHQETQYF.